These T cell receptor beta chains were read from a single sample in a study of blood T cell repertoires in COVID-19. Some clones are missing from TCRdb's copy, which holds only in-frame ones; the method was immunoSEQ multiplex PCR. The data contain roughly 400,000 clones, about 88% of them singletons. Sequenced material: PBMCs or T cells enriched from blood (not recorded which). These receptors were collected from a woman between 18 and 29 years old who had been exposed to COVID-19. CDR3s include the opening cysteine and the closing phenylalanine or tryptophan. D genes are given only for firm matches. Size is omitted from some rows. Given values are once, few, many or a class for expanded clones.

clone size: -; V gene: TRBV5-8; J gene: TRBJ2-2; D gene: -; CDR3 length: 17; CDR3 protein: CASTPYAGPSLTGELFF; CDR3 DNA: TGTGCCAGCACCCCCTATGCAGGGCCGAGCCTCACCGGGGAGCTGTTTTTT
clone size: -; V gene: TRBV5-8; J gene: TRBJ1-2; D gene: TRBD1; CDR3 length: 16; CDR3 protein: CASSQQPGQGSYGYTF; CDR3 DNA: TGTGCCAGCAGCCAGCAACCGGGACAGGGGAGCTATGGCTACACCTTC
clone size: -; V gene: TRBV7-6; J gene: TRBJ2-2; D gene: TRBD1; CDR3 length: 17; CDR3 protein: CASSLGFGTANTGELFF; CDR3 DNA: TGTGCCAGCAGCTTAGGGTTCGGGACAGCGAACACCGGGGAGCTGTTTTTT
clone size: once; V gene: TRBV7-8; J gene: TRBJ1-3; D gene: TRBD1; CDR3 length: 15; CDR3 protein: CASSQPRDRVYTIYF; CDR3 DNA: TGTGCCAGCAGCCAGCCTAGGGACAGGGTATACACCATATATTTT
clone size: -; V gene: TRBV18; J gene: TRBJ2-1; D gene: -; CDR3 length: 13; CDR3 protein: CASSPMARREEFF; CDR3 DNA: TGTGCCAGCTCACCGATGGCAAGAAGAGAGGAGTTCTTC
clone size: -; V gene: TRBV2; J gene: TRBJ2-7; D gene: -; CDR3 length: 13; CDR3 protein: CASRADTAYEQYF; CDR3 DNA: TGTGCCAGCAGGGCTGACACAGCCTACGAGCAGTACTTC
clone size: -; V gene: TRBV19; J gene: TRBJ2-3; D gene: TRBD1; CDR3 length: 14; CDR3 protein: CASKLEGASDTQYF; CDR3 DNA: TGTGCCAGTAAGTTAGAGGGGGCGTCAGATACGCAGTATTTT
clone size: -; V gene: TRBV28; J gene: TRBJ1-3; D gene: -; CDR3 length: 15; CDR3 protein: CASSSNGRGGHTIYF; CDR3 DNA: TGTGCCAGCAGTTCCAACGGCCGGGGTGGTCACACCATATATTTT
clone size: -; V gene: TRBV27; J gene: TRBJ1-2; D gene: -; CDR3 length: 14; CDR3 protein: CASRPGGRNYGYTF; CDR3 DNA: TGTGCCAGCAGACCTGGGGGGAGGAACTATGGCTACACCTTC
clone size: -; V gene: TRBV25-1; J gene: TRBJ1-3; D gene: TRBD1; CDR3 length: 15; CDR3 protein: CASSDLQGNRNTIYF; CDR3 DNA: TGTGCCAGCAGTGATCTACAGGGGAATCGAAACACCATATATTTT
clone size: -; V gene: TRBV13; J gene: TRBJ1-1; D gene: TRBD1; CDR3 length: 15; CDR3 protein: CASSSRQGAKTEAFF; CDR3 DNA: TGTGCCAGCAGCTCGAGACAGGGGGCGAAAACTGAAGCTTTCTTT
clone size: -; V gene: TRBV13; J gene: TRBJ2-3; D gene: TRBD2; CDR3 length: 17; CDR3 protein: CASSLGGLAGATDTQYF; CDR3 DNA: TGTGCCAGCAGCTTAGGCGGACTAGCGGGAGCTACAGATACGCAGTATTTT
clone size: -; V gene: TRBV7-2; J gene: TRBJ2-1; D gene: TRBD2; CDR3 length: 16; CDR3 protein: CASSLVASGGYNEQFF; CDR3 DNA: TGTGCCAGCAGCTTAGTGGCTAGCGGGGGGTACAATGAGCAGTTCTTC
clone size: -; V gene: TRBV2; J gene: TRBJ2-7; D gene: -; CDR3 length: 10; CDR3 protein: CASTSYEQYF; CDR3 DNA: TGTGCCAGCACTTCCTACGAGCAGTACTTC
clone size: -; V gene: TRBV5-1; J gene: TRBJ2-5; D gene: -; CDR3 length: 17; CDR3 protein: CASSPGGLGRVGETQYF; CDR3 DNA: TGCGCCAGCAGCCCCGGGGGGCTAGGTAGAGTGGGAGAGACCCAGTACTTC
clone size: once; V gene: TRBV10-3; J gene: TRBJ1-4; D gene: -; CDR3 length: 14; CDR3 protein: CAISDRRENEKLFF; CDR3 DNA: TGTGCCATCAGTGATCGGAGGGAGAATGAAAAACTGTTTTTT
clone size: -; V gene: TRBV29-1; J gene: TRBJ2-2; D gene: TRBD1; CDR3 length: 13; CDR3 protein: CSGGQGATGELFF; CDR3 DNA: TGCAGCGGAGGACAGGGGGCCACCGGGGAGCTGTTTTTT
clone size: -; V gene: TRBV12-2; J gene: TRBJ2-3; D gene: -; CDR3 length: 18; CDR3 protein: CASRFPLGGGRSTDTQYF; CDR3 DNA: TGTGCAAGTCGCTTTCCCCTGGGCGGGGGGCGGAGCACAGATACGCAGTATTTT
clone size: -; V gene: TRBV28; J gene: TRBJ1-2; D gene: TRBD1; CDR3 length: 14; CDR3 protein: CASRVRGALYGYTF; CDR3 DNA: TGTGCCAGTAGAGTCAGGGGGGCCCTCTATGGCTACACCTTC
clone size: -; V gene: TRBV28; J gene: TRBJ2-1; D gene: -; CDR3 length: 12; CDR3 protein: CASSFLYNEQFF; CDR3 DNA: TGTGCCAGCAGTTTCCTCTACAATGAGCAGTTCTTC
clone size: -; V gene: TRBV24-1; J gene: TRBJ1-5; D gene: -; CDR3 length: 14; CDR3 protein: CATSMQGTNQPQHF; CDR3 DNA: TGTGCCACCAGTATGCAGGGGACCAATCAGCCCCAGCATTTT
clone size: once; V gene: TRBV28; J gene: TRBJ1-2; D gene: TRBD1; CDR3 length: 14; CDR3 protein: CASSWGQGNYGYTF; CDR3 DNA: TGTGCCAGCAGTTGGGGACAGGGAAACTATGGCTACACCTTC
clone size: -; V gene: TRBV7-9; J gene: TRBJ2-7; D gene: TRBD2; CDR3 length: 15; CDR3 protein: CASSLGGLAGHEQYF; CDR3 DNA: TGTGCCAGCAGCTTAGGGGGACTAGCGGGCCACGAGCAGTACTTC
clone size: -; V gene: TRBV5-1; J gene: TRBJ2-7; D gene: TRBD1; CDR3 length: 15; CDR3 protein: CASSLADRGPYEQYF; CDR3 DNA: TGCGCCAGCAGCTTGGCGGACAGGGGTCCCTACGAGCAGTACTTC
clone size: -; V gene: TRBV6-1; J gene: TRBJ2-7; D gene: -; CDR3 length: 16; CDR3 protein: CASSEALQAGSYEQYF; CDR3 DNA: TGTGCCAGCAGTGAAGCGCTTCAGGCAGGGTCATACGAGCAGTACTTC
clone size: few; V gene: TRBV9; J gene: TRBJ1-6; D gene: TRBD1; CDR3 length: 15; CDR3 protein: CASSVVGQGVSPLHF; CDR3 DNA: TGTGCCAGCAGCGTAGTGGGACAGGGAGTTTCACCCCTCCACTTT
clone size: -; V gene: TRBV29-1; J gene: TRBJ2-7; D gene: TRBD1; CDR3 length: 13; CDR3 protein: CSVVTGGFFEQYF; CDR3 DNA: TGCAGCGTTGTGACAGGGGGTTTTTTCGAGCAGTACTTC
clone size: -; V gene: TRBV28; J gene: TRBJ1-2; D gene: -; CDR3 length: 16; CDR3 protein: CASSSNGQGINYGYTF; CDR3 DNA: TGTGCCAGCAGTTCAAATGGGCAGGGGATTAACTATGGCTACACCTTC
clone size: -; V gene: TRBV15; J gene: TRBJ2-7; D gene: TRBD1; CDR3 length: 14; CDR3 protein: CATSNRDSSYEQYF; CDR3 DNA: TGTGCCACCAGCAACCGGGACAGCAGCTACGAGCAGTACTTC
clone size: once; V gene: TRBV7-9; J gene: TRBJ2-5; D gene: TRBD2; CDR3 length: 14; CDR3 protein: CASSSGGRRETQYF; CDR3 DNA: TGTGCCAGCAGCTCGGGAGGGAGGCGGGAGACCCAGTACTTC
clone size: once; V gene: TRBV18; J gene: TRBJ2-3; D gene: TRBD2; CDR3 length: 16; CDR3 protein: CASSPLAGVSSDTQYF; CDR3 DNA: TGTGCCAGCTCACCCCTAGCGGGAGTCTCGTCAGATACGCAGTATTTT
clone size: -; V gene: TRBV10-3; J gene: TRBJ2-7; D gene: TRBD1; CDR3 length: 14; CDR3 protein: CAISGSGQGYEQYF; CDR3 DNA: TGTGCCATCAGCGGCTCGGGACAGGGTTACGAGCAGTACTTC
clone size: -; V gene: TRBV29-1; J gene: TRBJ2-7; D gene: -; CDR3 length: 13; CDR3 protein: CSVVISGSYEQYF; CDR3 DNA: TGCAGCGTTGTAATTAGCGGCTCCTACGAGCAGTACTTC
clone size: -; V gene: TRBV28; J gene: TRBJ2-2; D gene: -; CDR3 length: 13; CDR3 protein: CASGTLSTGELFF; CDR3 DNA: TGTGCCAGCGGGACTTTGAGCACCGGGGAGCTGTTTTTT
clone size: -; V gene: TRBV12-3/TRBV12-4; J gene: TRBJ1-2; D gene: -; CDR3 length: 13; CDR3 protein: CASSQTAVYGYTF; CDR3 DNA: TGTGCCAGCAGTCAGACAGCAGTCTATGGCTACACCTTC
clone size: -; V gene: TRBV4-1; J gene: TRBJ2-1; D gene: TRBD2; CDR3 length: 16; CDR3 protein: CASSQETSGSYIEQFF; CDR3 DNA: TGCGCCAGCAGCCAGGAAACTAGCGGGAGTTATATTGAGCAGTTCTTC
clone size: once; V gene: TRBV5-4; J gene: TRBJ2-2; D gene: TRBD1; CDR3 length: 17; CDR3 protein: CASSPGPGTGRTGELFF; CDR3 DNA: TGTGCCAGCAGCCCGGGCCCCGGGACAGGGAGGACCGGGGAGCTGTTTTTT
clone size: -; V gene: TRBV28; J gene: TRBJ1-5; D gene: -; CDR3 length: 14; CDR3 protein: CASRPEGGNQPQHF; CDR3 DNA: TGTGCCAGCAGACCGGAGGGTGGCAATCAGCCCCAGCATTTT
clone size: -; V gene: TRBV28; J gene: TRBJ1-6; D gene: -; CDR3 length: 15; CDR3 protein: CASSLGGEIGSPLHF; CDR3 DNA: TGTGCCAGCAGTTTAGGAGGAGAAATAGGTTCACCCCTCCACTTT
clone size: -; V gene: TRBV28; J gene: TRBJ2-7; D gene: -; CDR3 length: 14; CDR3 protein: CASSTGLNGDEQYF; CDR3 DNA: TGTGCCAGCAGCACAGGACTAAACGGGGACGAGCAGTACTTC
clone size: -; V gene: TRBV7-9; J gene: TRBJ2-1; D gene: TRBD2; CDR3 length: 16; CDR3 protein: CASKSDFSGSLNEQFF; CDR3 DNA: TGTGCCAGCAAGAGTGATTTTAGCGGGAGTCTGAATGAGCAGTTCTTC
clone size: -; V gene: TRBV28; J gene: TRBJ2-5; D gene: -; CDR3 length: 13; CDR3 protein: CASSSTSPETQYF; CDR3 DNA: TGTGCCAGCAGTTCCACTAGTCCCGAGACCCAGTACTTC